This T cell receptor beta chain was sequenced during a study of blood T cell repertoires in COVID-19. This clone has more than one count but fewer than ten. CDR3 length: 17 residues. V lost 4 bases, J lost 4 bases, and 13 bases stayed unmatched. CDR1 and CDR2 (germline): MNHEY, SVGEGT. Profiled with immunoSEQ multiplex PCR; TCRdb holds only in-frame clones, not every one. The data contain roughly 260,000 clones, around 90% of them singletons. Categorization into cohorts depended on clinical history that participants reported. The chain uses TRBV6-2 or TRBV6-3 and TRBJ2-1; 7 positions agree with TRBD1. The clonotype was recovered from a woman aged 25 to 39 with acute COVID-19. The specimen was PBMCs or T cells enriched from blood (not recorded which). CDR3 loop: CASSSLTTGRIYNEQFF. The CDR3 DNA follows: TGTGCCAGCAGTTCCCTTACGACAGGGCGAATATACAATGAGCAGTTCTTC.